This T cell receptor (beta chain) was captured in a study of CXCR3-negative and CXCR3-positive naive CD8 T cells. About this clonotype itself: The antigen is undetermined.

The study's findings and limits: Researchers report that CXCR3-positive naive cells carry more hydrophobic TRB CDR3s than CXCR3-negative naive cells. Sequencing showed both naive subsets with comparably high diversity, and memory CD8+ cells much lower.

TRB cDNA was prepared as libraries by UMI-labeled 5' RACE. TCRdb reprocessed the 5' RACE reads, keeping one entry per CDR3 protein, no DNA. In all, the sample yields fewer than 90,000 distinct CDR3 sequences. Sequenced sample: naive CXCR3+ CD8+ T cells from blood. Subset of the sample: CD45RO-CCR7+CD27+CD95- naive CD8+ T cells expressing CXCR3 (TNR3+). This clonotype originated in a human donor in good health. Some clones in this sample may be carry-over from other donors' samples.

The CDR3: CASSQEFRIPGELFF. The chain is built from TRBV4-3 and TRBJ2-2. The CDR3 is 15 amino acids. Germline-derived CDR1 and CDR2 are LGHNA and YSLEER.